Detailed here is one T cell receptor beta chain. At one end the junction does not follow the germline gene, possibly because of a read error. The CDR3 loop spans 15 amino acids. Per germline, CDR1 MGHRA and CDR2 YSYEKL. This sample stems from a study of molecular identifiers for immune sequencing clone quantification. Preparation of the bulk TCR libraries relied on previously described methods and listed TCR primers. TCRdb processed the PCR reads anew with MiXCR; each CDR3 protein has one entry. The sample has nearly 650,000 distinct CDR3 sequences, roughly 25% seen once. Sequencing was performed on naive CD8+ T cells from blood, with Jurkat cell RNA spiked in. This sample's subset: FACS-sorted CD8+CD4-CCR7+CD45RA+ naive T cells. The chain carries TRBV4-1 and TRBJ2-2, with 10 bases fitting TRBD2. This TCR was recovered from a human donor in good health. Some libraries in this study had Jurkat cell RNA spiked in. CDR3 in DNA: TGCACCAGCAGCCCGTCTAGCGGGAGAACCGGGGAGCTGTTTTTT. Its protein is CTSSPSSGRTGELFF.